The 16 T cell receptor beta chains in this list originate from one sample, sequenced in a study of cytomegalovirus exposure and HLA in healthy donors. Only in-frame clones appear in the TCRdb table, and some are missing; sequencing was by immunoSEQ multiplex PCR. The sample lists 240,000 or so clones, about 86% occurring once. Material: PBMCs. The receptors come from a woman younger than 45 in good health and CMV-seropositive.

The gene calls are TRBV18 and TRBJ2-7; D may be TRBD1 (5 bases). Looked up from germline, CDR1 is KGHSH and CDR2 is LQKENI. The CDR3 spans 17 residues. The ends were cut back, 4 bases at V and 3 bases at J, with 22 bases in the middle. This CDR3 is CASSLDSRRSPGYEQYF. Written as DNA, the CDR3 is TGTGCCAGCTCACTCGACAGTCGTCGATCCCCCGGCTACGAGCAGTACTTC.

The V call is TRBV18, the J call TRBJ1-1; TRBD1 agrees at 9 bases. Germline-derived CDR1 and CDR2 are KGHSH and LQKENI. The CDR3 length is 15 residues. Trimming cost V 5 bases and J 5 bases; bases outside gene matches: 9. The DNA of the CDR3 is TGTGCCAGCTCATGGCCCGGGACAGGGAAAACTGAAGCTTTCTTT. It codes for CASSWPGTGKTEAFF. Using reference TRBV18 and TRBJ1-1 for the parts outside the CDR3, the full variable domain is NAGVMQNPRHLVRRRGQEARLRCSPMKGHSHVYWYRQLPEEGLKFMVYLQKENIIDESGMPKERFSAEFPKEGPSILRIQQVVRGDSAAYFCASSWPGTGKTEAFFGQGTRLTVV.

The CDR3 DNA reads TGCGCCAGCAGCTTGGGTCCTGAGCAGTACTTC. Residues: CASSLGPEQYF. The chain carries TRBV5-1 and TRBJ2-7, with D hard to call. Germline-derived CDR1 and CDR2 are SGHRS and YFSETQ. The germline V and J ends were trimmed by 0 bases and 7 bases, with 5 bases remaining between them. There are 11 residues in the CDR3.

The chain employs TRBV5-1 and TRBJ2-1; D unresolved. The V end lost 3 bases, the J end lost 7 bases, and 8 bases lay between the germline ends. CDR1 and CDR2 (germline): SGHRS, YFSETQ. The CDR3 extends over 12 amino acids. The CDR3 DNA follows: TGCGCCAGCAGCTCGGAGTGGAATGAGCAGTTCTTC. Its translation is CASSSEWNEQFF.

This clone has only a few counts. The rearrangement uses TRBV19 and TRBJ1-2; 8 nucleotides agree with TRBD1. The CDR3 runs 13 residues. CDR1 and CDR2 (germline): LNHDA, SQIVND (reference sequence). Trimming at V came to 8 bases and at J to 7 bases, leaving 9 bases not matched to a gene. The CDR3 coding sequence is TGTGCCAGTCTGGGCCAGGGGGCTTCTGGCTACACCTTC. Its translation is CASLGQGASGYTF. The full variable domain, in which reference TRBV19 and TRBJ1-2 provide the parts outside the CDR3, is DGGITQSPKYLFRKEGQNVTLSCEQNLNHDAMYWYRQDPGQGLRLIYYSQIVNDFQKGDIAEGYSVSREKKESFPLTVTSAQKNPTAFYLCASLGQGASGYTFGSGTRLTVV.

This rearrangement joins TRBV27 to TRBJ1-1; D is perhaps TRBD1 (5 bases). Per germline, CDR1 MNHEY and CDR2 SMNVEV (reference sequence). V was shortened by 1 base and J by 7 bases, with 16 bases between the two germline ends. The length of the CDR3 is 15 residues. CDR3 in DNA: TGTGCCAGCAGTTTATTGGGGCCCCAGGGCGGTGAAGCTTTCTTT. Its protein product is CASSLLGPQGGEAFF.

The sample holds one count of this clone. The CDR3 bases are TGTGCCAGCAGTGGTGGCGGGAACATCTACGAGCAGTACTTC. Its translation: CASSGGGNIYEQYF. The V call is TRBV25-1, the J call TRBJ2-7, with D possibly TRBD2 on 6 matching bases. This CDR3 is built from 14 residues. CDR1 and CDR2 (germline): MGHDK, SYGVNS. V shed 4 bases and J shed 3 bases, with 13 bases lying between them.

The chain uses TRBV5-1 and TRBJ2-1; 7 bases agree with TRBD1. Germline V gene data show CDR1 as SGHRS and CDR2 as YFSETQ. V shed 0 bases, J shed 8 bases, and the junction held 5 bases outside the gene matches. The CDR3 loop spans 14 amino acids. The CDR3 DNA follows: TGCGCCAGCAGCTTGGGCAGGGGGTTCGATGAGCAGTTCTTC. Translated, it gives CASSLGRGFDEQFF.

The rearrangement uses TRBV27 and TRBJ1-1, with 7 bases that match TRBD1. J was trimmed by 8 bases and V by 2 bases; bases with no gene match: 8. CDR3 length: 14 residues. Per the germline V gene, CDR1 is MNHEY and CDR2 is SMNVEV (reference sequence). The DNA for the CDR3 is TGTGCCAGCAGTTTAACTAGGGGGACAGCGGAAGCTTTCTTT. This encodes CASSLTRGTAEAFF.

The V call is TRBV27, the J call TRBJ1-1, with D tentatively TRBD1 (6 bases). The CDR3 runs 17 residues. V shed 5 bases and J shed 5 bases, with 24 bases lying between them. The V gene's germline CDR1 is MNHEY and CDR2 SMNVEV (reference sequence). The CDR3 nucleotides read TGTGCCAGCAGTCCCCGGGGGGGCGCAAGGAAGGTGACTGAAGCTTTCTTT. Protein product: CASSPRGGARKVTEAFF.

The chain couples TRBV30 to TRBJ2-7; 11 nucleotides line up with TRBD2. J gave up 2 bases and V 3 bases, and 6 bases lay outside the gene matches. CDR1 is GTSNPN, CDR2 SVGIG, per germline (reference sequence). The CDR3 is 15 amino acids. The CDR3: CAWRGGTSGTYEQYF. The CDR3 DNA is TGTGCCTGGAGAGGAGGGACTAGCGGCACCTACGAGCAGTACTTC.

The gene calls are TRBV6-6 and TRBJ1-2; D unresolved. Per germline, CDR1 MNHNY and CDR2 SVGAGI (reference sequence). This CDR3 spans 12 amino acids. V was pared by 8 bases and J by 3 bases, with 10 bases between. The CDR3 bases are TGTGCCAGCCTGAGCTCTTACTATGGCTACACCTTC. Encoded protein: CASLSSYYGYTF.

V and J are TRBV20-1 and TRBJ1-1; D not certain. This CDR3 comprises 10 residues. V lost 3 bases and J lost 11, with 10 bases in between. Germline lookup yields CDR1 DFQATT and CDR2 SNEGSKA (reference sequence). As DNA, the CDR3 is TGCAGTGCTAGCTGGGCAGAGGCTTTCTTT. Its protein product is CSASWAEAFF.

The chain links TRBV28 to TRBJ2-7; D is unresolved. CDR1 and CDR2 from the germline V gene are MDHEN and SYDVKM. V dropped 1 base and J dropped 2 bases, with 9 bases sitting between them. The CDR3 sequence is 14 residues long. The CDR3 loop is CASSLYEAPYEQYF. The CDR3 DNA sequence: TGTGCCAGCAGTTTATACGAAGCCCCCTACGAGCAGTACTTC.

The chain combines TRBV27 with TRBJ1-2; 8 bases align to TRBD1. This CDR3 contains 14 residues. After removal of 3 bases from V and 9 bases from J, the junction contained 9 bases not matched to a gene. Germline lookup yields CDR1 MNHEY and CDR2 SMNVEV (reference sequence). CDR3 nucleotides: TGTGCCAGCAGTTTTCTGTCAGGGGGCGTGAGCTACACCTTC. Translated: CASSFLSGGVSYTF.

This clone was recorded once. The rearrangement links TRBV11-3 to TRBJ2-6; no clear D. The V and J ends lost 1 base and 0 bases respectively, with 10 bases between them. CDR3 length equals 17 residues. Germline lookup yields CDR1 SGHNT and CDR2 YENEEA. This CDR3 reads CASSLVISSSGANVLTF. In nucleotides, the CDR3 is TGTGCCAGCAGCTTAGTGATCTCCAGCTCTGGGGCCAACGTCCTGACTTTC.